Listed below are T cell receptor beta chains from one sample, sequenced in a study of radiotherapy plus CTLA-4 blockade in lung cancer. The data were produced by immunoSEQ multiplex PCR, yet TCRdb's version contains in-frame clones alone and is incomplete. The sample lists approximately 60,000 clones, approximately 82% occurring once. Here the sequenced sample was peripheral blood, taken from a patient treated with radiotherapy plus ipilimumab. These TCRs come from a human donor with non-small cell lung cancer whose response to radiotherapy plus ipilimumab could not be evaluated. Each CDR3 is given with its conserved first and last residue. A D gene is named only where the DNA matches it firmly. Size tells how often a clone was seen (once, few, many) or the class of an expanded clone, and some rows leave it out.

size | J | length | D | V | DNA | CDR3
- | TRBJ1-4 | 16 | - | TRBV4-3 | TGCGCCAGCAGCCAAGATCTTTTCCGGAGTAATGAAAAACTGTTTTTT | CASSQDLFRSNEKLFF
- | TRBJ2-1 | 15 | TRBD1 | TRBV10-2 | TGCGCCAGCAGTGCTCACAGGGGGCCAGACGATGAGCAGTTCTTC | CASSAHRGPDDEQFF
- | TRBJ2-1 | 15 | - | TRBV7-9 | TGTGCCAGCAGCATCCTACGGGGGTGGTACAATGAGCAGTTCTTC | CASSILRGWYNEQFF
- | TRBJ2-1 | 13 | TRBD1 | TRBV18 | TGTGCCAGCGAAGGACAGGGATTTGAGGAGCAGTTCTTC | CASEGQGFEEQFF
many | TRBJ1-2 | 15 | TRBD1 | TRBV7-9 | TGTGCCAGCAGCGAACGACAGGGGCCTAACTATGGCTACACCTTC | CASSERQGPNYGYTF
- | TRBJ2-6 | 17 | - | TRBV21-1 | TGTGCCAGCAGCAAAGACCCGGGGACAGCGGAGGCCAACGTCCTGACTTTC | CASSKDPGTAEANVLTF
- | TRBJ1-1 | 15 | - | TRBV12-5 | TGTGCTAGTGGTTTGGCAGTTGATAACAGCCGTGAAGCTTTCTTT | CASGLAVDNSREAFF
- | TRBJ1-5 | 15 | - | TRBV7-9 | TGTGCCAGCAGCTTAGGAACAGGCTTAAATCAGCCCCAGCATTTT | CASSLGTGLNQPQHF
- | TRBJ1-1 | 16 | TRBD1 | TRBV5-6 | TGTGCCAGCAGCTTGGTACCGGACAGGGCGATTACTGAAGCTTTCTTT | CASSLVPDRAITEAFF
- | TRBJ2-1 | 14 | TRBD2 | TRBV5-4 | TGTGCCAGCAGCTTGTCAGGGAGGGACAATGAGCAGTTCTTC | CASSLSGRDNEQFF
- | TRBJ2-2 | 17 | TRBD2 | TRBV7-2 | TGTGCCAGCAGCTTAGGCCCACCTAGCGGGTTGTCCGGGGAGCTGTTTTTT | CASSLGPPSGLSGELFF
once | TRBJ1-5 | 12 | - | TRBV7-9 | TGTGCCAGCAGTTTGAGGGATCAGCCCCAGCATTTT | CASSLRDQPQHF
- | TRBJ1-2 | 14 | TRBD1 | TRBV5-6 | TGTGCCAGCAGCCCGGGACAGGTGGTTTATGGCTACACCTTC | CASSPGQVVYGYTF
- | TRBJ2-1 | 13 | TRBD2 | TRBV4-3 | TGCGCCAGCAGCCCAGGACTAGCCCATGAGCAGTTCTTC | CASSPGLAHEQFF
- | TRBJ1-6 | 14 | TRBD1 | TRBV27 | TGTGCCAGCAGTCTGGGACAGGATAATTCACCCCTCCACTTT | CASSLGQDNSPLHF
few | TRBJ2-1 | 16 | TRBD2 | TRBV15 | TGTGCCACCAGCGGTGAACTAGCGGGAGGAGGGAATGAGCAGTTCTTC | CATSGELAGGGNEQFF
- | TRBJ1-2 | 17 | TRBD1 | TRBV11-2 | TGTGCCAGCAGCTTTCCTCCAGGGACAGTGAGGGACTATGGCTACACCTTC | CASSFPPGTVRDYGYTF
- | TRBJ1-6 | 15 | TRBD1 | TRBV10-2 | TGCGCCAGCAGTGCGGCGGGACAGGGAAATTCACCCCTCCACTTT | CASSAAGQGNSPLHF
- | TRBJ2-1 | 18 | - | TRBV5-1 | TGCGCCAGCAGCCTGGGAGGTAGGGGACAGAAGTCCTACAATGAGCAGTTCTTC | CASSLGGRGQKSYNEQFF
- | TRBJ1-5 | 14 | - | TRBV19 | TGTGCCAGTAGGGAGGGGACCTGGAATCAGCCCCAGCATTTT | CASREGTWNQPQHF
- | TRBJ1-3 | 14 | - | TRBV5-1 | TGCGCCAGCAGCTTGGCCGGACAGCCTGCCCCCATATATTTT | CASSLAGQPAPIYF
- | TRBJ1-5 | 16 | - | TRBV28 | TGTGCCAGCAGCCCCTCAGGGGTAAGTAGCAATCAGCCCCAGCATTTT | CASSPSGVSSNQPQHF
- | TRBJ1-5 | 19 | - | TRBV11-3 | TGTGCCCGCCCTAACACAGTCCGCTTTTCTCCCCAGGGCAATCAGCCCCAGCATTTT | CARPNTVRFSPQGNQPQHF
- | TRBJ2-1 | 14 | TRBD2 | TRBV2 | TGTGCCAGCAGTGTTGGACTAGCGGGCGATGAGCAGTTCTTC | CASSVGLAGDEQFF
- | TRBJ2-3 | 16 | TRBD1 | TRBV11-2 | TGTGCCAGCAGCTTAGGACAGGGGGCGATCACAGATACGCAGTATTTT | CASSLGQGAITDTQYF
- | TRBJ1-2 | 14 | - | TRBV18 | TGTGCCAGCTCACCGACAACAGAGTTCCATGGCTACACCTTC | CASSPTTEFHGYTF
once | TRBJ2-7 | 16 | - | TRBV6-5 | TGTGCCAGCAGTTACAGACAGGCGACTAGCTCCTACGAGCAGTACTTC | CASSYRQATSSYEQYF
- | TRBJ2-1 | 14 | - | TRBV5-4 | TGTGCCAGCAGCTTGGAAAGGGAGTACAATGAGCAGTTCTTC | CASSLEREYNEQFF
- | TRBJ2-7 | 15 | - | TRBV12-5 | TGTGCTAGTGGTTTGGTGATTTCCGGACAGTCGGAGCAGTACTTC | CASGLVISGQSEQYF
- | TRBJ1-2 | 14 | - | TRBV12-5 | TGTGCTAGTGGTCTTTCGCAGGGTCTCGGTGGCTACACCTTC | CASGLSQGLGGYTF
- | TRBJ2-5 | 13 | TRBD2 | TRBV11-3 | TGTGCCAGCAGCTCCGGGGGGGGAGAGACCCAGTACTTC | CASSSGGGETQYF
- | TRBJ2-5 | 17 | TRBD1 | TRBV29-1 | TGCAGCGTTAACCCACCCTCTCTCAGGGGGAGCCTCTGTGAGCAGTACTTC | CSVNPPSLRGSLCEQYF
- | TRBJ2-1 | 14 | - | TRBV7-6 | TGTGCCAGCAGCTCTCAGGGTCCCATCTATGAGCAGTTCTTC | CASSSQGPIYEQFF
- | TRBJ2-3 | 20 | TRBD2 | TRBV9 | TGTGCCAGCAGCGGGGTTGCCGGGACTAGCGGGTATTCTAGCACAGATACGCAGTATTTT | CASSGVAGTSGYSSTDTQYF
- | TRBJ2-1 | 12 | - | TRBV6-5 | TGTGCCAGCAGTATTCGGAGGGGTGAGCAGTTCTTC | CASSIRRGEQFF
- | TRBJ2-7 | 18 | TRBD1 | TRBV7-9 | TGTGCCAGCAGCTTAGGAGGCAACTGGGACAGGGGGCCCTACGAGCAGTACTTC | CASSLGGNWDRGPYEQYF
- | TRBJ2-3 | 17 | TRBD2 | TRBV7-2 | TGTGCCAGCAGCACCCGGCAGGGCGGGAGGCGCGATTATACGCAGTATTTT | CASSTRQGGRRDYTQYF
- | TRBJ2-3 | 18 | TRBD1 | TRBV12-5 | TGTGCTAGTGGTTGGGGACAGGTAGGGGACAGGGTAACAGATACGCAGTATTTT | CASGWGQVGDRVTDTQYF
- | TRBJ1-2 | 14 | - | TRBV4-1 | TGCGCCAGCAGCCAAGATCCGGGTCCTTATGGCTACACCTTC | CASSQDPGPYGYTF
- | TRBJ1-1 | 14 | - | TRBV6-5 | TGTGCCACCAGGCCGACAGGAGTGAACACTGAAGCTTTCTTT | CATRPTGVNTEAFF
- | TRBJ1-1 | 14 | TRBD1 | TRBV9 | TGTGCCAGCAGCGTGGGACAGGGGAACACTGAAGCTTTCTTT | CASSVGQGNTEAFF
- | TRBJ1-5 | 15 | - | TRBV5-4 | TGTGCCAGCAGCTTGGGGGGTGGGGGGAGTCAGCCCCAGCATTTT | CASSLGGGGSQPQHF
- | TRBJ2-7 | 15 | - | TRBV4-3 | TGCGCCAGCAGCCAAGATATGGCAGGGTCCTACGAGCAGTACTTC | CASSQDMAGSYEQYF
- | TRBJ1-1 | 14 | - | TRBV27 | TGTGCCAGCAGCCGCGCGGGGGTGAACACTGAAGCTTTCTTT | CASSRAGVNTEAFF
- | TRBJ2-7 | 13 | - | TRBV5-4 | TGTGCCAGCAGCTTGGGGGGCGGGGACGAGCAGTACTTC | CASSLGGGDEQYF
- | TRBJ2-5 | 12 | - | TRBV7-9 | TGTGCCAGCAGCACGACTAGTGAGACCCAGTACTTC | CASSTTSETQYF
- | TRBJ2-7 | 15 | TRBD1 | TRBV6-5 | TGTGCCAGCAGACCACGGACAGGACCTTCCTACGAGCAGTACTTC | CASRPRTGPSYEQYF
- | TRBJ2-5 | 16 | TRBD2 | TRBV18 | TGTGCCAGCTCACCATGGACTAGCGGGGGCCAAGAGACCCAGTACTTC | CASSPWTSGGQETQYF
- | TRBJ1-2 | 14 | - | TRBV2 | TGTGCCAGCAGGGGGGGGGCGCAGAGCTATGGCTACACCTTC | CASRGGAQSYGYTF
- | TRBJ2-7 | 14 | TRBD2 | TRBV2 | TGTGCCAGCAGGCTAGGAGCGGGGCGGTACGAGCAGTACTTC | CASRLGAGRYEQYF
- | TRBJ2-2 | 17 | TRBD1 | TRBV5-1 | TGCGCCAGCAGCCACAGGCCAGGGGGCTGGAACACCGGGGAGCTGTTTTTT | CASSHRPGGWNTGELFF
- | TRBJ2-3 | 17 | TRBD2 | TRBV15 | TGTGCCACCAGCCCCCGGACTAGCGGGAGGGGAACAGATACGCAGTATTTT | CATSPRTSGRGTDTQYF
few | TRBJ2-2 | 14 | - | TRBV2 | TGTGCCAGCAGGCCCTACGAGAACACCGGGGAGCTGTTTTTT | CASRPYENTGELFF
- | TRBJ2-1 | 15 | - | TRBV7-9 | TGTGCCAGCAGCCCCCAGGCCTCTCCCTACAATGAGCAGTTCTTC | CASSPQASPYNEQFF